The 8 T cell receptor beta chains listed next were all sequenced from one sample in a study of blood T cell repertoires in COVID-19 (dated by TCRdb to the early 2020s). The library was obtained by the immunoSEQ multiplex PCR assay. TCRdb limited this immuneACCESS table to in-frame rearrangements with V and J called. A share of clones is missing; checked studies link under half to unresolved V genes, and the rest is unexplained. For this sample there are about 200,000 clones; 86% appear just once. The ten largest account for 5% to 7% of the sample. Material for sequencing was PBMCs or T cells enriched from blood (not recorded which). Receptors originate from a man aged 35 to 55 with acute COVID-19.

J is TRBJ2-1 and V is TRBV4-2, with D possibly being TRBD1 (6 bases). Germline CDR1 reads LGHNA; CDR2 reads YNFKEQ. The CDR3 extends over 15 amino acids. V was trimmed by 0 bases and J by 8 bases, leaving 14 bases between them. For the CDR3, the DNA is TGTGCCAGCAGCCAAGATCAAGACAGGAGCTATGAGCAGTTCTTC. Translation gives CASSQDQDRSYEQFF.

The chain carries TRBV29-1 and TRBJ2-1, with 9 bases identical to TRBD1. Germline V gives CDR1 SQVTM, CDR2 ANQGSEA. This CDR3 has 14 amino acids. J lost 5 bases, V lost 3 bases, and 5 bases had no gene match. In nucleotides, the CDR3 is TGCAGCGTTGATCCCAGGACAGGGGACAATGAGCAGTTCTTC. This translates into CSVDPRTGDNEQFF.

CDR3 loop: CASSLDTSGGKGTDTQYF. The CDR3 DNA follows: TGTGCCAGCAGCTTGGATACTAGCGGGGGGAAGGGCACAGATACGCAGTATTTT. This chain links TRBV5-6 with TRBJ2-3; TRBD2 matches 12 bases. Germline V gene data show CDR1 as SGHDT and CDR2 as YYEEEE. The length of the CDR3 is 18 residues. After removal of 0 bases from V and 1 base from J, the junction contained 6 bases not matched to a gene.

The gene calls are TRBV5-4 and TRBJ1-2; D may be TRBD1 (6 bases). V lost 4 bases, J lost 7 bases, and 17 bases lay in between. The CDR3 runs 14 residues. In germline, CDR1 is SGHNT, CDR2 YYREEE (reference sequence). As DNA, the CDR3 is TGTGCCAGCAGCCCCAGGACAGCTCGATTTGGCTACACCTTC. Its protein product is CASSPRTARFGYTF.

A few counts support this clone. The chain combines TRBV12-3 or TRBV12-4 with TRBJ2-7; TRBD1 matches 8 bases. The CDR3 consists of 13 residues. J gave up 4 bases and V 7 bases, and 6 bases lay outside the gene matches. CDR3 protein: CASMFRQGYEQYF. The CDR3 DNA is TGTGCCAGCATGTTTAGACAGGGGTACGAGCAGTACTTC.

The V call is TRBV13, the J call TRBJ2-7, with TRBD1 as a possible D gene (6 bases). The CDR3 consists of 17 residues. V lost 0 bases and J lost 2, with 17 bases in between. Germline lookup yields CDR1 PRHDT and CDR2 FYEKMQ (reference sequence). This CDR3 reads CASSLGYTLDSPYEQYF. CDR3 in DNA: TGTGCCAGCAGCTTAGGCTATACCTTGGACAGCCCCTACGAGCAGTACTTC.

V is TRBV20-1 and J is TRBJ1-3; no clear D. The CDR3 extends over 14 amino acids. Deletions cut 3 bases from V and 4 bases from J, with 13 bases between. CDR1 is DFQATT, CDR2 SNEGSKA, per germline (reference sequence). The CDR3: CSASREGSGNTIYF. DNA of the CDR3: TGCAGTGCTAGTCGTGAGGGATCCGGAAACACCATATATTTT.

The V gene is TRBV27, the J gene TRBJ2-3; 12 bases line up with TRBD2. The ends lost 5 bases at V and 2 bases at J; junction bases unmatched: 14. The CDR3 consists of 19 residues. Germline V lookup: CDR1 MNHEY, CDR2 SMNVEV (reference sequence). The CDR3 sequence: CASSLGLAGKNGFTDTQYF. As DNA, the CDR3 is TGTGCCAGCAGTCTCGGACTAGCGGGAAAGAATGGATTCACAGATACGCAGTATTTT.